A single count supports the clone carrying this TCR beta chain. As yet, its antigen is unknown. The junction and the germline gene differ at one end; a read error may be behind it. The CDR3 is 14 residues long. Germline V gene data show CDR1 as MNHEY and CDR2 as SVGAGI. This entry comes from a study of T cell responses to AZD1222 COVID-19 vaccine. Background on the study: Analysis merged second doses at about 4 or about 12 weeks. General observations from the study: Unmutated regions of variants are reportedly targeted by nearly half of spike-specific TCRs. Recipients of two AZD1222 doses showed rising Spike-specific TCR breadth and depth. Seropositive status at baseline applied to only a handful of AZD1222 recipients.

Clones were read by immunoSEQ multiplex PCR, and TCRdb kept only the in-frame ones, dropping some. This sample has approximately 180,000 clones, with roughly 88% found just once. The sample in question was peripheral blood, obtained on day 0 of AZD1222 vaccination. J is TRBJ1-1 and V is TRBV6-5; D not resolved. The TCR was taken from an adult in good health. CDR3 nucleotides: TGTGCCAGCAACCTCAGGACCACGAACCCTGAAGCTTTCTTT. It is translated as CASNLRTTNPEAFF.